The rows below give T cell receptor beta chains drawn from one sample of a study of cytotoxic CD8 clonotypes in ibrutinib-treated CLL. Produced via immunoSEQ multiplex PCR; TCRdb's table is partial and in-frame only. This sample carries approximately 90,000 clones, around 77% of them seen once, and the ten largest clones take around 23%. The material was PBMCs, obtained after 24 months of ibrutinib treatment. The source is a human donor with chronic lymphocytic leukemia. Each CDR3 is given with its conserved first and last residue. The order of the fields is clone size, D gene, V gene, J gene, CDR3 protein, CDR3 DNA. The D gene is left open where the match is weak. Not all rows give a size; the values are once, few, many and, for expanded clones, a class.

>.|.|TRBV7-6|TRBJ2-3
CASSHDTDTQYF
TGCGCCAGCAGCCACGACACAGATACGCAGTATTTT
>few|TRBD1|TRBV6-1|TRBJ2-7
CASSVRQGAYEQYF
TGTGCCAGCAGTGTCCGACAGGGGGCCTACGAGCAGTACTTC
>.|.|TRBV7-3|TRBJ2-3
CASSLGGRSTDTQYF
TGTGCCAGCAGCTTAGGCGGCAGAAGCACAGATACGCAGTATTTT
>.|TRBD1|TRBV5-8|TRBJ1-1
CASAKPLGGAWTEAFF
TGTGCCAGCGCCAAACCCTTAGGGGGCGCTTGGACTGAAGCTTTCTTT
>.|.|TRBV25-1|TRBJ2-2
CASRSGRYTGELFF
TGTGCCAGCAGATCGGGGCGGTACACCGGGGAGCTGTTTTTT
>.|.|TRBV5-1|TRBJ1-1
CASGDILNTEAFF
TGCGCCAGCGGCGACATTCTGAACACTGAAGCTTTCTTT
>.|.|TRBV10-1|TRBJ2-7
CASSDRMGYEQYF
TGCGCCAGCAGTGATCGAATGGGCTACGAGCAGTACTTC
>.|TRBD1|TRBV27|TRBJ1-1
CASSFQGVGNTEAFF
TGTGCCAGCAGTTTCCAGGGGGTGGGGAACACTGAAGCTTTCTTT
>.|.|TRBV7-9|TRBJ1-2
CASSLESGASNGYTF
TGTGCCAGCAGCCTCGAGAGTGGGGCTTCGAACGGCTACACCTTC
>.|TRBD1|TRBV2|TRBJ1-5
CASREQQGTSNQPQHF
TGTGCCAGCAGAGAACAACAGGGGACTAGCAATCAGCCCCAGCATTTT
>.|TRBD2|TRBV7-3|TRBJ2-2
CASSSPGTSGVTGELFF
TGTGCCAGCAGCTCACCGGGGACTAGCGGGGTTACCGGGGAGCTGTTTTTT
>.|TRBD1|TRBV5-1|TRBJ2-7
CASSLGPQGDDEQYF
TGCGCCAGCAGCTTGGGTCCCCAGGGGGACGACGAGCAGTACTTC
>.|TRBD2|TRBV9|TRBJ2-7
CASSGQPGLAGEGYEQYF
TGTGCCAGCAGCGGTCAACCGGGACTAGCGGGAGAAGGGTACGAGCAGTACTTC
>medium-sized|TRBD2|TRBV27|TRBJ2-7
CASSSVLAGGPEQYF
TGTGCCAGCAGTTCTGTACTAGCGGGAGGGCCCGAGCAGTACTTC
>few|.|TRBV10-1|TRBJ1-1
CASSESGDWNTEAFF
TGCGCCAGCAGTGAGTCGGGGGATTGGAACACTGAAGCTTTCTTT
>.|.|TRBV27|TRBJ2-2
CASSLLYNTGELFF
TGTGCCAGCAGTTTACTATACAACACCGGGGAGCTGTTTTTT
>.|.|TRBV10-2|TRBJ2-2
CASSESKGWTGELFF
TGCGCCAGCAGTGAGTCGAAGGGGTGGACCGGGGAGCTGTTTTTT
>once|TRBD2|TRBV10-1|TRBJ2-1
CASSGGRGTYNEQFF
TGCGCCAGCAGCGGCGGGAGGGGGACCTACAATGAGCAGTTCTTC
>.|.|TRBV2|TRBJ2-5
CASRATIQETQYF
TGTGCCAGCAGGGCCACCATCCAAGAGACCCAGTACTTC
>few|.|TRBV9|TRBJ2-7
CASSVVQGEQYF
TGTGCCAGCAGCGTAGTCCAGGGCGAGCAGTACTTC
>.|.|TRBV7-2|TRBJ1-1
CASTPRRRNTEAFF
TGTGCCAGCACCCCCAGGCGGAGGAACACTGAAGCTTTCTTT
>.|.|TRBV2|TRBJ2-5
CASSANPRETQYF
TGTGCCAGCAGTGCCAACCCTCGGGAGACCCAGTACTTC
>.|TRBD2|TRBV18|TRBJ2-7
CASSPGLAGEGYEQYF
TGTGCCAGCTCACCAGGACTAGCGGGAGAAGGATACGAGCAGTACTTC
>.|TRBD1|TRBV9|TRBJ2-6
CASSPTGQRSGANVLTF
TGTGCCAGCAGCCCAACGGGACAGCGCTCTGGGGCCAACGTCCTGACTTTC
>.|TRBD2|TRBV2|TRBJ2-7
CASRLRLAGWDEQYF
TGTGCCAGCAGACTGAGACTAGCGGGTTGGGACGAGCAGTACTTC
>.|.|TRBV5-1|TRBJ1-2
CASSPTSQKSNYGYTF
TGCGCCAGCAGCCCGACGTCGCAAAAATCTAACTATGGCTACACCTTC
>.|.|TRBV29-1|TRBJ2-1
CSVEGSQYNEQFF
TGCAGCGTTGAAGGCTCCCAATACAATGAGCAGTTCTTC
>.|TRBD2|TRBV10-3|TRBJ2-5
CAISERARGRVETQYF
TGTGCCATCAGTGAACGCGCCCGGGGGAGGGTTGAGACCCAGTACTTC
>few|.|TRBV4-1|TRBJ2-2
CASSQERDVRAGELFF
TGCGCCAGCAGCCAAGAGAGGGACGTAAGGGCCGGGGAGCTGTTTTTT
>few|.|TRBV4-3|TRBJ1-2
CASSQDRYGYTF
TGCGCCAGCAGCCAAGATCGGTATGGCTACACCTTC
>few|.|TRBV29-1|TRBJ1-3
CSVEPDSSSGNTIYF
TGCAGCGTTGAGCCGGACAGTTCCTCTGGAAACACCATATATTTT
>.|.|TRBV2|TRBJ2-3
CASRPVITDTQYF
TGTGCCAGCAGGCCGGTAATCACAGATACGCAGTATTTT
>.|.|TRBV7-2|TRBJ2-2
CASRRDSQAGELFF
TGTGCCAGCAGAAGGGATTCTCAGGCCGGGGAGCTGTTTTTT
>.|TRBD2|TRBV27|TRBJ2-1
CASRRSGSSYNEQFF
TGTGCCAGCAGACGTAGCGGGAGCTCCTACAATGAGCAGTTCTTC
>medium-sized|.|TRBV5-1|TRBJ2-1
CASSLNSNNEQFF
TGCGCCAGCAGCTTGAACAGCAACAATGAGCAGTTCTTC